The 2 T cell receptor beta chains below come from one sample, sequenced in a study of blood T cells in healthy people across ages (dated by TCRdb to the mid-2010s). The library was built by means of 5' RACE. Sequencing instrument: Illumina HiSeq 2500. The second PCR ran for about 6 to 12 cycles and used a J-beta primer mix along with a sample-barcoded 5' primer. TCRdb trimmed the raw reads at Q25, called clones with MiXCR and kept productive beta chains. Records with the same CDR3 protein are collapsed into one entry carrying the most frequent genes and DNA. The sample data list about 780,000 distinct CDR3 sequences, and about half of these were observed just once. Less than 20% of the sample is taken by the ten largest. Sequences were obtained from blood. The receptors originated from a man aged 80 or over in good health.

This clonotype has just one count. This chain joins TRBV12-3 or TRBV12-4 and TRBJ2-7, with 13 bases that match TRBD2. The CDR3 covers 16 residues. Trimming removed 8 bases from V and 3 bases from J; junction bases left unmatched: 10. In DNA form, the CDR3 reads TGTGCCAGCGGGCGGACTAGCGGGAGTTTTCTCTACGAGCAGTACTTC. The encoded protein is CASGRTSGSFLYEQYF.

There are a few counts of this clonotype. The rearrangement links TRBV4-1 to TRBJ2-1, with TRBD1 identical over 9 bases. J gave up 9 bases and V 3 bases, and 9 bases lay outside the gene matches. CDR1 MGHRA and CDR2 YSYEKL come from the germline V gene. This CDR3 region has 15 residues. The DNA of the CDR3 is TGCGCCAGCAGCCACGACAGGGGGGATGTAAGTGAGCAGTTCTTC. Its translation: CASSHDRGDVSEQFF.